This T cell receptor beta chain was identified during a study of human thymus T cells. Regarding the study as a whole: Thymic and blood repertoires showed apparently biased V and J gene usage.

Remarks on this clone: What it binds is not known.

The CDR3 extends over 18 amino acids. Germline trimming cut 4 bases from V and 0 bases from J; bases unmatched to any gene: 14. Germline values: CDR1 SGHNT, CDR2 YYREEE (reference sequence). Those donating were healthy Finnish infants in corrective surgery for congenital heart defects. Four of the eight donors gave roughly 0.45-1 mL blood during surgery. Clones were sequenced by immunoSEQ multiplex PCR, and TCRdb holds only the in-frame ones, with some missing. The sample holds more than 45,000 clones, roughly 94% seen once. The V and J genes are TRBV5-4 and TRBJ2-7, with 9 positions matching TRBD2. Material: blood. The clonotype comes from a boy under three years old with a congenital heart defect but otherwise immunologically healthy. The CDR3: CASSADWRSSGISYEQYF. The DNA for the CDR3 is TGTGCCAGCAGCGCGGATTGGCGATCTAGCGGGATCTCCTACGAGCAGTACTTC.